This TCR beta chain originates from a study of T cell repertoires in cytomegalovirus infection. Study background: Signatures in public TCR beta sequences pointed to both CMV infection and matching HLA type.

Remarks on this clonotype: Its cognate antigen is unknown.

The CDR3 totals 15 residues. Deletions cut 7 bases from V and 3 bases from J, with 18 bases between. Germline V gene data show CDR1 as SGHTA and CDR2 as FQGNSA. Via MiXCR, TCRdb re-called the reads, giving one row per CDR3 protein. The profile shows about 220,000 distinct CDR3 sequences, approximately 38% of them singletons. J is TRBJ1-1 and V is TRBV7-2; weak D call: TRBD1 (5 bases). This specimen consisted of CD8+ T cells from cultured PBMCs, obtained from culture after CMV antigen stimulation. The receptor was isolated from a human donor in good health (CMV status not recorded). Some clones in this sample may be carry-over from other donors' samples. The CDR3 region has the DNA TGTGCCAGCAAACTCGATTGGGGGGGGTACACTGAAGCTTTCTTT. Translating gives CASKLDWGGYTEAFF.